Each of the 17 T cell receptor beta chains below was sequenced from the same sample in a study of CD8+ T cells in alopecia areata. Regarding treatment: oral pan-JAK inhibitor, 5-10 mg twice daily. Sequencing templates came from extracted RNA that was reverse transcribed into cDNA. Sequencing used immunoSEQ multiplex PCR; TCRdb keeps in-frame clones, though not all of them. The table lists approximately 180,000 clones, just under 65% of them singletons. The specimen was CD4+ T cells sorted from blood, collected at approximately week 49, from a patient treated with tofacitinib. The receptors come from a human donor with alopecia areata.

This chain connects TRBV25-1 to TRBJ1-6; 7 nucleotides agree with TRBD1. CDR3 size: 14 residues. In germline, CDR1 is MGHDK, CDR2 SYGVNS. Trimming cost V 3 bases and J 10 bases; bases outside gene matches: 6. CDR3 residues: CASSEYGGGSPLHF. CDR3 DNA sequence: TGTGCCAGCAGTGAGTACGGAGGGGGCTCACCCCTCCACTTT. The full variable domain, its missing parts supplied by reference TRBV25-1 and TRBJ1-6, is EADIYQTPRYLVIGTGKKITLECSQTMGHDKMYWYQQDPGMELHLIHYSYGVNSTEKGDLSSESTVSRIRTEHFPLTLESARPSHTSQYLCASSEYGGGSPLHFGNGTRLTVT.

This clone has at least ten counts. Other nucleotide sequences in the sample specify the same CDR3. This chain joins TRBV5-1 and TRBJ1-4; D is uncertain. Trimming shortened V by 3 bases and J by 4 bases, and 4 bases separated the two germline ends. Per the germline V gene, CDR1 is SGHRS and CDR2 is YFSETQ. CDR3 size: 12 residues. The CDR3 DNA reads as TGCGCCAGCAGCTCGGGTAATGAAAAACTGTTTTTT. Translated: CASSSGNEKLFF.

The chain joins TRBV9 to TRBJ2-2; D is uncertain. Looked up from germline, CDR1 is SGDLS and CDR2 is YYNGEE. There are 13 residues in the CDR3. Trimming shortened V by 3 bases and J by 5 bases, and 8 bases separated the two germline ends. CDR3 sequence reads: CASSATFTGELFF. Here the CDR3 DNA reads TGTGCCAGCAGCGCAACATTTACCGGGGAGCTGTTTTTT.

CDR3 in DNA: TGCGCCAGCAGTCTCGCTAGCGGGGGCTCCGAGCAGTACTTC. This codes for CASSLASGGSEQYF. This chain links TRBV10-2 with TRBJ2-7, with TRBD2 matching over 10 bases. Trimming removed 5 bases from V and 6 bases from J; junction bases left unmatched: 7. The CDR3 covers 14 residues. From germline, CDR1 is WSHSY and CDR2 SAAADI.

As concerns this clone: This specimen includes other DNA sequences encoding the same CDR3. V usage is TRBV29-1 and J usage is TRBJ2-3; tentative D call: TRBD2 (5 bases). Between the trimmed V and J ends, which lost 5 bases and 3 bases, there was a span of 9 bases. Germline V CDR1 and CDR2: SQVTM, ANQGSEA. This CDR3 spans 12 amino acids. The CDR3: CSVLRGTDTQYF. As DNA, the CDR3 is TGCAGCGTTCTCCGGGGAACAGATACGCAGTATTTT.

The gene calls are TRBV5-1 and TRBJ2-7; D might be TRBD1 (6 bases). The CDR3 contains 14 residues. Trimming took 0 bases from V and 7 from J, leaving 14 bases between them. Germline CDR1 is SGHRS and CDR2 is YFSETQ. Here the CDR3 reads CASSLGRGPGEQYF. In DNA form, the CDR3 reads TGCGCCAGCAGCTTGGGCAGGGGACCAGGGGAGCAGTACTTC. The variable domain in full, completed from reference TRBV5-1 and TRBJ2-7, reads KAGVTQTPRYLIKTRGQQVTLSCSPISGHRSVSWYQQTPGQGLQFLFEYFSETQRNKGNFPGRFSGRQFSNSRSEMNVSTLELGDSALYLCASSLGRGPGEQYFGPGTRLTVT.

The chain employs TRBV30 and TRBJ1-6, with TRBD1 matching 8 bases. The CDR3 is made up of 13 amino acids. With V trimmed by 6 bases and J by 8 bases, 6 bases remained unmatched. Germline V gives CDR1 GTSNPN, CDR2 SVGIG (reference sequence). CDR3 nucleotides: TGTGCCTGCCAGGGACAGGACCATTCACCCCTCCACTTT. This codes for CACQGQDHSPLHF.

This rearrangement joins TRBV6-4 to TRBJ1-5, with D hard to call. Germline V gives CDR1 MRHNA, CDR2 SNTAGT. With 2 bases removed from V and 4 bases from J, the gap between germline ends came to 6 bases. The CDR3 sequence is 13 residues long. The CDR3 loop is CASSDQENQPQHF. The CDR3 DNA follows: TGTGCCAGCAGTGACCAGGAGAATCAGCCCCAGCATTTT.

This clone was counted between two and nine times. The rearrangement joins TRBV2 to TRBJ2-2; weak D call: TRBD1 (5 bases). Germline-derived CDR1 and CDR2 are SNHLY and FYNNEI. V dropped 5 bases and J dropped 1 base, with 11 bases sitting between them. This CDR3 spans 15 amino acids. CDR3 nucleotide sequence: TGTGCCAGCAGTCCCCGCACAGGGAACACCGGGGAGCTGTTTTTT. Its translation: CASSPRTGNTGELFF.

The V gene is TRBV9, the J gene TRBJ2-7, with D possibly called TRBD1 or TRBD2 (5 bases each). Germline assignment: CDR1 SGDLS and CDR2 YYNGEE. The length of the CDR3 is 13 residues. Trimming pared 0 bases from V and 7 bases from J, leaving 11 bases between. The CDR3 sequence: CASSVEGTGEQYF. The DNA of the CDR3 is TGTGCCAGCAGCGTAGAGGGGACGGGTGAGCAGTACTTC.

This clone was seen once. This chain links TRBV29-1 with TRBJ2-7; 9 nucleotides line up with TRBD1. The germline V gene encodes CDR1 SQVTM and CDR2 ANQGSEA. This CDR3 contains 13 residues. With 6 bases clipped from V and 5 bases from J, the junction kept 8 bases outside the gene matches. DNA of the CDR3: TGCAGCGTACCGGGACAGGGCCTCGACGAGCAGTACTTC. Translated, it gives CSVPGQGLDEQYF.

The gene calls are TRBV2 and TRBJ2-3; D remains ambiguous. The V end lost 7 bases, the J end lost 6 bases, and 5 bases lay between the germline ends. Per the germline V gene, CDR1 is SNHLY and CDR2 is FYNNEI. This CDR3 has 10 residues. This CDR3 is CASNLDTQYF. CDR3 nucleotide sequence: TGTGCCAGCAATCTGGATACGCAGTATTTT.

V gene TRBV2 combines with J gene TRBJ1-2; the match to TRBD1 covers 7 bases. V shed 6 bases and J 2 bases; nucleotides not matched to a gene: 9. This CDR3 has 15 residues. The germline V gene encodes CDR1 SNHLY and CDR2 FYNNEI. This CDR3 reads CASRKDEGANYGYTF. Written as DNA, the CDR3 is TGTGCCAGCAGAAAAGATGAGGGGGCAAACTATGGCTACACCTTC.

The chain carries TRBV15 and TRBJ2-5, with D perhaps being TRBD1 or TRBD2 (5 bases each). The CDR3 has 15 residues. V was trimmed by 0 bases and J by 0 bases, leaving 8 bases between them. The germline V gene has CDR1 LNHNV and CDR2 YYDKDF (reference sequence). DNA for the CDR3: TGTGCCACCAGCAGAGATCTGGGGGACCAAGAGACCCAGTACTTC. The encoded protein is CATSRDLGDQETQYF.

V is TRBV29-1 and J is TRBJ2-5; D is possibly TRBD1 or TRBD2 (6 bases each). The length of the CDR3 is 12 residues. Germline V gene sequence: CDR1 SQVTM, CDR2 ANQGSEA. V was clipped by 6 bases and J by 5 bases, with 13 bases between them. The chain's CDR3 is CSVRGTGETQYF. The CDR3 DNA reads TGCAGCGTGAGGGGGACTGGGGAGACCCAGTACTTC.

The chain is built from TRBV18 and TRBJ2-3; D is unclear. This CDR3 has 14 amino acids. The V gene lost 3 bases and the J gene lost 2 bases, with 9 bases spanning the gap. CDR1 and CDR2 from the germline V gene are KGHSH and LQKENI. CDR3 loop: CASSPGQYTDTQYF. CDR3 bases: TGTGCCAGCTCACCCGGGCAGTACACAGATACGCAGTATTTT.

The chain has TRBV6-5 and TRBJ1-5; TRBD1 agrees at 8 bases. The CDR3 has 15 residues. V dropped 6 bases and J dropped 5; count of bases not matched to a gene: 9. From germline, CDR1 is MNHEY and CDR2 SVGAGI. Here the CDR3 reads CASRSTGGLYQPQHF. The CDR3 DNA follows: TGTGCCAGCAGATCTACAGGGGGTCTGTATCAGCCCCAGCATTTT.